Presented here are 14 T cell receptor beta chains from one specimen sequenced in a study. TCRdb used MiXCR to reprocess the RT-PCR reads, holding one entry per CDR3 protein. The sample records about 680,000 distinct CDR3 sequences, 11% to 15% being singletons. Sequences were obtained from memory CD4+ T cells from blood. All receptors come from a female donor in good health, serving as a healthy control.

The chain recombines TRBV24-1 with TRBJ2-5, with 10 bases that match TRBD2. The CDR3 loop spans 14 amino acids. CDR1 is KGHDR, CDR2 SFDVKD, per germline. V shed 6 bases and J 5 bases; nucleotides not matched to a gene: 5. CDR3 sequence: CATSSSGRVETQYF. As DNA, the CDR3 is TGTGCCACCAGTTCTAGCGGGAGAGTGGAGACCCAGTACTTC.

This clonotype was seen repeatedly, ten times or more. The chain uses TRBV10-3 and TRBJ2-7, with unresolved D. V lost 3 bases and J 4 bases, leaving 10 bases between the germline ends. CDR3 length equals 13 residues. The germline V gene has CDR1 ENHRY and CDR2 SYGVKD. CDR3 nucleotide sequence: TGTGCCATCAGTGATCCCGTAGTGTACGAGCAGTACTTC. This codes for CAISDPVVYEQYF.

This clonotype was picked up a small number of times. The chain couples TRBV18 to TRBJ1-3, with a weak D call TRBD1 (5 bases). The CDR3 covers 16 residues. With 0 bases removed from V and 0 bases from J, the gap between germline ends came to 9 bases. Germline V gene data show CDR1 as KGHSH and CDR2 as LQKENI. CDR3 sequence reads: CASSPPMGPSGNTIYF. The CDR3 bases are TGTGCCAGCTCACCACCGATGGGGCCCTCTGGAAACACCATATATTTT.

This clonotype was observed many times. J is TRBJ2-3 and V is TRBV20-1, with 10 bases aligning to TRBD2. The CDR3 extends over 13 amino acids. The germline CDR1 and CDR2 sequences are DFQATT and SNEGSKA (reference sequence). With 2 bases clipped from V and 4 bases from J, the junction kept 0 bases outside the gene matches. CDR3 nucleotide sequence: TGCAGTGCTAGAAGCGGGAGGGCAGATACGCAGTATTTT. Its protein product is CSARSGRADTQYF.

The chain uses TRBV15 and TRBJ2-3; 8 bases line up with TRBD2. Germline CDR1 is LNHNV and CDR2 is YYDKDF (reference sequence). The V segment lost 3 bases and the J segment 1 base; nucleotides outside the gene matches: 6. This CDR3 comprises 16 residues. The DNA for the CDR3 is TGTGCCACCAGCAGCCGACTAGCGAGGGGCACAGATACGCAGTATTTT. It specifies CATSSRLARGTDTQYF.

This clonotype was seen at least ten times. The CDR3 bases are TGTGCCAGCAGTTACTCAGGGCAGACCGGGGAGCTGTTTTTT. Translation: CASSYSGQTGELFF. J is TRBJ2-2 and V is TRBV6-5; D is uncertain. Trimming removed 0 bases at V and 5 bases at J, with 7 bases between. The CDR3 is 14 residues long. Germline CDR1 MNHEY, CDR2 SVGAGI.

This clonotype was observed a few times. The rearrangement joins TRBV5-1 to TRBJ1-1; D may be TRBD1 (5 bases). The CDR3 totals 14 residues. Germline V gene data show CDR1 as SGHRS and CDR2 as YFSETQ. Trimming pared 4 bases from V and 6 bases from J, leaving 16 bases between. The CDR3 sequence is CASSPMQGSSEAFF. CDR3 DNA sequence: TGCGCCAGCAGCCCCATGCAGGGCAGTTCTGAAGCTTTCTTT.

The table lists this clonotype with many counts. The J gene is TRBJ1-6, the V gene TRBV5-1; D call uncertain. V was shortened by 3 bases and J by 5 bases, with 9 bases between the two germline ends. This CDR3 has 14 amino acids. CDR1 and CDR2 from the germline V gene are SGHRS and YFSETQ. For the CDR3, the DNA is TGCGCCAGCAGCTATCGGCGGGATAATTCACCCCTCCACTTT. It codes for CASSYRRDNSPLHF.

This chain connects TRBV5-1 to TRBJ1-1; D is perhaps TRBD1 (5 bases). Germline V CDR1 and CDR2: SGHRS, YFSETQ. The CDR3 sequence is 13 residues long. Trimming stripped 5 bases from V and 1 base from J, with 9 bases between. CDR3 sequence: CASRLQENTEAFF. In DNA form, the CDR3 reads TGCGCCAGCAGATTACAGGAGAACACTGAAGCTTTCTTT.

Concerning this clonotype: The junction differs from germline at one of its ends, possibly a read error. The rearrangement uses TRBV5-1 and TRBJ2-7; TRBD1 or TRBD2 may be the D gene (5 bases each). This CDR3 has 13 residues. The V gene's germline CDR1 is SGHRS and CDR2 YFSETQ. CDR3 DNA: TGCGCCAGCAGTTGGGACCCCTCCTCCGAGCAGTACTTC. This gives the protein CASSWDPSSEQYF.

This clonotype occurred a few times. The CDR3 sequence is CASSFGGDSTDTQYF. CDR3 nucleotide sequence: TGTGCCAGCAGTTTTGGTGGGGATAGCACAGATACGCAGTATTTT. This chain links TRBV12-3 or TRBV12-4 with TRBJ2-3; D unclear. The CDR3 extends over 15 amino acids. V lost 3 bases and J lost 0, with 10 bases in between.

Only a few counts were recorded for this clonotype. The chain recombines TRBV6-1 with TRBJ1-2; D unclear. The CDR3 covers 15 residues. Germline V lookup: CDR1 MNHNS, CDR2 SASEGT. V dropped 1 base and J dropped 4 bases, with 13 bases sitting between them. CDR3 protein: CASSEGRSAGYGYTF. The DNA for the CDR3 is TGTGCCAGCAGTGAAGGTCGGTCGGCGGGCTATGGCTACACCTTC.

The V call is TRBV3-1, the J call TRBJ2-3; 10 bases map to TRBD2. The germline V gene has CDR1 LGHDT and CDR2 YNNKEL (reference sequence). V dropped 3 bases and J dropped 0; count of bases not matched to a gene: 3. The CDR3 consists of 16 residues. DNA of the CDR3: TGTGCCAGCAGCCACGGACTAGCGGATAGCACAGATACGCAGTATTTT. Its protein is CASSHGLADSTDTQYF.

This chain links TRBV12-3 or TRBV12-4 with TRBJ2-2; D is uncertain. V lost 6 bases and J lost 3, with 14 bases in between. The CDR3 has 15 amino acids. The CDR3 DNA reads as TGTGCCAGCAGCCCCGTGGGCCGGGACACCGGGGAGCTGTTTTTT. It translates to CASSPVGRDTGELFF.